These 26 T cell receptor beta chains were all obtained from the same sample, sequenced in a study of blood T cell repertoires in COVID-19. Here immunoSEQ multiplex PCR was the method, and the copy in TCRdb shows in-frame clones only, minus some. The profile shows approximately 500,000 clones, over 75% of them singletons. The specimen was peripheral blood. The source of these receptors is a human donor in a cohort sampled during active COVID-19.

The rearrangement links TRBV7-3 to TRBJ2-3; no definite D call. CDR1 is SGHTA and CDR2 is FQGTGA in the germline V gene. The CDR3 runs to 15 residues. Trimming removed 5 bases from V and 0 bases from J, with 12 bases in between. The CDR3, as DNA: TGTGCCAGCAGCCCCGCGTCACCTAGCACAGATACGCAGTATTTT. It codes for CASSPASPSTDTQYF.

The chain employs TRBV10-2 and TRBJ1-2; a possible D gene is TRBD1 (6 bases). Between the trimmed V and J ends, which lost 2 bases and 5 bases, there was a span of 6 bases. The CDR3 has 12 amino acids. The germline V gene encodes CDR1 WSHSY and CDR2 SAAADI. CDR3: CASSETGYGYTF. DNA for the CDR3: TGCGCCAGCAGTGAGACAGGGTATGGCTACACCTTC.

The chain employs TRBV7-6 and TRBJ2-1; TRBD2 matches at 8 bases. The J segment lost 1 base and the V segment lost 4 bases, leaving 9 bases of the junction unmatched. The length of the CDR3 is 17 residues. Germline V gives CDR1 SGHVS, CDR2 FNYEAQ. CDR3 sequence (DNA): TGTGCCAGCAGCTGGAAAACGGGACTAGAGTCCTACAATGAGCAGTTCTTC. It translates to CASSWKTGLESYNEQFF. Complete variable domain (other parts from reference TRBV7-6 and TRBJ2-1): GAGVSQSPRYKVTKRGQDVALRCDPISGHVSLYWYRQALGQGPEFLTYFNYEAQQDKSGLPNDRFSAERPEGSISTLTIQRTEQRDSAMYRCASSWKTGLESYNEQFFGPGTRLTVL.

The CDR3 coding sequence is TGTGCCAGCAGCTCCCTCGGGGCAGGGGGCAACTATGGCTACACCTTC. Translation gives CASSSLGAGGNYGYTF. This chain joins TRBV7-9 and TRBJ1-2; TRBD1 aligns across 8 bases. This CDR3 is 16 amino acids long. V lost 4 bases, J lost 2 bases, and 9 bases stayed unmatched. Germline CDR1 is SEHNR and CDR2 is FQNEAQ (reference sequence). The complete variable domain, with remaining parts taken from reference TRBV7-9 and TRBJ1-2, reads DTGVSQNPRHKITKRGQNVTFRCDPISEHNRLYWYRQTLGQGPEFLTYFQNEAQLEKSRLLSDRFSAERPKGSFSTLEIQRTEQGDSAMYLCASSSLGAGGNYGYTFGSGTRLTVV.

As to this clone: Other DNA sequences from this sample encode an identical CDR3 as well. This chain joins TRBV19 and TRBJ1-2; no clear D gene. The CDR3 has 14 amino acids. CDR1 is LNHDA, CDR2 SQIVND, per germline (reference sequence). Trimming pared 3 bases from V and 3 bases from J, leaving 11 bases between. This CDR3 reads CASSIVREHYGYTF. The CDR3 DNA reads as TGTGCCAGTAGTATTGTGAGGGAGCACTATGGCTACACCTTC. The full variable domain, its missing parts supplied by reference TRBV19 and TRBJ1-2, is DGGITQSPKYLFRKEGQNVTLSCEQNLNHDAMYWYRQDPGQGLRLIYYSQIVNDFQKGDIAEGYSVSREKKESFPLTVTSAQKNPTAFYLCASSIVREHYGYTFGSGTRLTVV.

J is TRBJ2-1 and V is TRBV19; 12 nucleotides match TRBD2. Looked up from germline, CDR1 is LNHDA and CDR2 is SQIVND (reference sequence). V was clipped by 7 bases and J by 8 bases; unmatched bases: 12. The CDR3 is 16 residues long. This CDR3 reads CASTPSLAGGADEQFF. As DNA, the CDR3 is TGTGCCAGTACTCCATCACTAGCGGGAGGCGCTGATGAGCAGTTCTTC.

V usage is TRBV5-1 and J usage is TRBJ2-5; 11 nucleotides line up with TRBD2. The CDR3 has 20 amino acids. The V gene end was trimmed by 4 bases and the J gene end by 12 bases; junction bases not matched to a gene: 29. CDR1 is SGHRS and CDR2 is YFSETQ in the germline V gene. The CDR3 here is CASSPESGQKLTSGSSEKYF. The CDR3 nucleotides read TGCGCCAGCAGCCCGGAATCCGGCCAGAAGCTTACTAGCGGGAGCTCCGAGAAGTACTTC.

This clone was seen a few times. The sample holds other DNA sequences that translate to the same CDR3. CDR3 sequence (DNA): TGTGCCAGCAGCTTACTAGCGGGATCCTACAATGAGCAGTTCTTC. It encodes CASSLLAGSYNEQFF. The J gene is TRBJ2-1, the V gene TRBV7-9, with TRBD2 identical over 9 bases. This CDR3 comprises 15 residues. In germline, CDR1 is SEHNR, CDR2 FQNEAQ (reference sequence). J was trimmed by 1 base and V by 2 bases; bases with no gene match: 0.

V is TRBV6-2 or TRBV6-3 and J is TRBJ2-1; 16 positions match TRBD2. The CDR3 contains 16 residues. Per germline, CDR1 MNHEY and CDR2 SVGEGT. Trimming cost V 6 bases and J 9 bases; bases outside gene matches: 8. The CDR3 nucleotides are TGTGCCAGCAGCCTAGGGACTAGCGGGAGGGCCGGTGAGCAGTTCTTC. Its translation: CASSLGTSGRAGEQFF.

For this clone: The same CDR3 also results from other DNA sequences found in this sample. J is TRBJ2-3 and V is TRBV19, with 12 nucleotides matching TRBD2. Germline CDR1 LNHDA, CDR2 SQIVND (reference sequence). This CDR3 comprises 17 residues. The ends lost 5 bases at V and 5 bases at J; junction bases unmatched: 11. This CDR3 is CASSQRGLAGGVDTQYF. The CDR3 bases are TGTGCCAGTAGTCAGAGGGGACTAGCGGGTGGAGTAGATACGCAGTATTTT. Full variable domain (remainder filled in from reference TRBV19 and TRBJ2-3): DGGITQSPKYLFRKEGQNVTLSCEQNLNHDAMYWYRQDPGQGLRLIYYSQIVNDFQKGDIAEGYSVSREKKESFPLTVTSAQKNPTAFYLCASSQRGLAGGVDTQYFGPGTRLTVL.

CDR3 sequence: CASSSIGQGEPEAFF. The CDR3 nucleotides read TGTGCCAGCAGTTCGATCGGACAGGGAGAGCCTGAAGCTTTCTTT. The chain combines TRBV28 with TRBJ1-1; TRBD1 aligns across 8 bases. CDR3 length: 15 amino acids. V was clipped by 4 bases and J by 6 bases; unmatched bases: 10. Per the germline V gene, CDR1 is MDHEN and CDR2 is SYDVKM.

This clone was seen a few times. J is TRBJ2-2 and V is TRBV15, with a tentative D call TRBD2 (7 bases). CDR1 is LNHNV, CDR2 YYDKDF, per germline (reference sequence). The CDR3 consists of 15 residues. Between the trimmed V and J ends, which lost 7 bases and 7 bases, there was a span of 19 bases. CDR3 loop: CATTWGGRGVGELFF. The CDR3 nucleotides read TGTGCCACCACTTGGGGGGGGCGAGGGGTCGGGGAGCTGTTTTTT.

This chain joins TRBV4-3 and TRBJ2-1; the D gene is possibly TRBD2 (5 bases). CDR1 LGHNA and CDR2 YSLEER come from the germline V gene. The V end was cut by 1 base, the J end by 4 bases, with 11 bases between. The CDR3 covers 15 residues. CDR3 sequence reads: CASSQVSRDYNEQFF. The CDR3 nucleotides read TGCGCCAGCAGCCAAGTATCGAGGGATTACAATGAGCAGTTCTTC.

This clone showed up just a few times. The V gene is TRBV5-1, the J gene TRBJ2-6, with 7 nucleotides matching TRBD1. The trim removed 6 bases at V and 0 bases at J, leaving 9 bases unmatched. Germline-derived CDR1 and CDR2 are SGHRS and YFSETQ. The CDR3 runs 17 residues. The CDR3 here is CASNWGTETSGANVLTF. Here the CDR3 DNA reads TGCGCCAGCAATTGGGGGACAGAGACCTCTGGGGCCAACGTCCTGACTTTC.

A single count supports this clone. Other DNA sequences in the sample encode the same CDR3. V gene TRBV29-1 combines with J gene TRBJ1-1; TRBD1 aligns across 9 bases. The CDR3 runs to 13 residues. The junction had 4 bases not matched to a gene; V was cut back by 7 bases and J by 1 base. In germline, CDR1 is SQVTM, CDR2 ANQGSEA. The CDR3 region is CSADRGGNTEAFF. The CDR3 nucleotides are TGCAGCGCCGACAGGGGGGGGAACACTGAAGCTTTCTTT.

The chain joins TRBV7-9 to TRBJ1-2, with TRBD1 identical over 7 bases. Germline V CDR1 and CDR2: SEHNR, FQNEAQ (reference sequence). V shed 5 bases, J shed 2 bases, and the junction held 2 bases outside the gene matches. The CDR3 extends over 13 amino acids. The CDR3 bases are TGTGCCAGCAGCATACAGGGGAACTATGGCTACACCTTC. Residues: CASSIQGNYGYTF. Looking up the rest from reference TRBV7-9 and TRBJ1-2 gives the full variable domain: DTGVSQNPRHKITKRGQNVTFRCDPISEHNRLYWYRQTLGQGPEFLTYFQNEAQLEKSRLLSDRFSAERPKGSFSTLEIQRTEQGDSAMYLCASSIQGNYGYTFGSGTRLTVV.

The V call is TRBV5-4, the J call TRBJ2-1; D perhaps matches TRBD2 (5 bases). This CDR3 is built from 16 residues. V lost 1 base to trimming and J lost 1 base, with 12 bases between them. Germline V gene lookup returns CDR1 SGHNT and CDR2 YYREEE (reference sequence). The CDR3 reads CASSLSNGNSYNEQFF. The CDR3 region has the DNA TGTGCCAGCAGCTTGTCCAACGGGAATTCCTACAATGAGCAGTTCTTC. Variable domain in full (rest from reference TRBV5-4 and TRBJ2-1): ETGVTQSPTHLIKTRGQQVTLRCSSQSGHNTVSWYQQALGQGPQFIFQYYREEENGRGNFPPRFSGLQFPNYSSELNVNALELDDSALYLCASSLSNGNSYNEQFFGPGTRLTVL.

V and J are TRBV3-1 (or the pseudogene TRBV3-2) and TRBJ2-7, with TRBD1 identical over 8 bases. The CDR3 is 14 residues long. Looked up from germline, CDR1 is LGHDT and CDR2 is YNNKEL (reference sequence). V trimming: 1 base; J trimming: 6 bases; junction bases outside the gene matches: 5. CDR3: CASSQVPGQAEQYF. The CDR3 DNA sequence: TGTGCCAGCAGCCAAGTACCGGGACAGGCCGAGCAGTACTTC.

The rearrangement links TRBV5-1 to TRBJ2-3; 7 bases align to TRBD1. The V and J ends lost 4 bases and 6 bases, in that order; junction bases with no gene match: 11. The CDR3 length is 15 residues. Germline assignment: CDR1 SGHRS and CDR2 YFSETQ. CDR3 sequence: CASSPRQGSLDTQYF. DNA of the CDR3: TGCGCCAGCAGCCCACGACAGGGAAGCTTGGATACGCAGTATTTT.

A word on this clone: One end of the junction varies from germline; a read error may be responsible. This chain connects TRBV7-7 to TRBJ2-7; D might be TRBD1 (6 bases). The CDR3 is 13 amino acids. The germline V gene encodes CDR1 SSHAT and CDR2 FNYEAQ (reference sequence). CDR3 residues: CASSLATGREQYF. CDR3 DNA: TGTGCTAGCAGCTTAGCGACAGGACGGGAGCAGTACTTC.

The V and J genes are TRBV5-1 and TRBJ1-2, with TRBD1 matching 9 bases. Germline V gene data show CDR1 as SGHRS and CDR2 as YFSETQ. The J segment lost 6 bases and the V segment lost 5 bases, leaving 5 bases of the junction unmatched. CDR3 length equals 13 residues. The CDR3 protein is CASSRRQGDGYTF. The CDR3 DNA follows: TGCGCCAGCAGTCGGCGACAGGGGGATGGCTACACCTTC.

The CDR3: CSSREVRGHLNTEAFF. The CDR3 DNA is TGCAGCTCCCGGGAAGTACGAGGGCACTTGAACACTGAAGCTTTCTTT. The V call is TRBV29-1, the J call TRBJ1-1; D unresolved. Trimming cost V 8 bases and J 0 bases, with 22 bases left between them. The CDR3 consists of 16 residues. From germline, CDR1 is SQVTM and CDR2 ANQGSEA.

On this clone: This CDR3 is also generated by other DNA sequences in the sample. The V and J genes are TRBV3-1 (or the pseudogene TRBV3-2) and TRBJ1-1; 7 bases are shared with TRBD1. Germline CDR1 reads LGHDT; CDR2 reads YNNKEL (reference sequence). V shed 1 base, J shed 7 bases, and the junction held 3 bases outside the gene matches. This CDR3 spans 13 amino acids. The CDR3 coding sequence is TGTGCCAGCAGCCAAGGACAGGGAGGTGAAGCTTTCTTT. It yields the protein CASSQGQGGEAFF.

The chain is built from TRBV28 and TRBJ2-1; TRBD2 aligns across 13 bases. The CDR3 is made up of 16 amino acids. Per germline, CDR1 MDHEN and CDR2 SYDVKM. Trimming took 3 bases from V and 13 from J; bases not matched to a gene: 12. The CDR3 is CASSFWTSGSIEIQFF. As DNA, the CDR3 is TGTGCCAGCAGTTTTTGGACTAGCGGGAGTATCGAAATCCAGTTCTTC.

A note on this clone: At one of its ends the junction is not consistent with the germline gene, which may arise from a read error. The CDR3 bases are TGTGCTAGCAGCCTAGGGAGAAGGACCGGGGAGCTGTTTTTT. This codes for CASSLGRRTGELFF. This chain joins TRBV7-7 and TRBJ2-2, with D perhaps TRBD2 (5 bases). CDR3 length: 14 residues. The germline gives CDR1 SSHAT, CDR2 FNYEAQ (reference sequence).

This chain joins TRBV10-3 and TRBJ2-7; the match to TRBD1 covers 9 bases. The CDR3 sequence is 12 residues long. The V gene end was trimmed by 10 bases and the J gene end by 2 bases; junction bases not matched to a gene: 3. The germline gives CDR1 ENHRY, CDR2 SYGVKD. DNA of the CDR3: TGTGCCACACAGGGGGCGGCCTACGAGCAGTACTTC. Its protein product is CATQGAAYEQYF.